The clone carrying this T cell receptor (beta chain) came up a few times. What it binds is not known. TRB rearrangements spanning V, D and J were amplified using mixed TRB-A/B primers. TCRdb recomputed calls from the multiplex PCR reads with MiXCR, one row per CDR3 protein. Here the sample spans 1,400 to 1,500 distinct CDR3 sequences, roughly 65% being singletons. This record belongs to a study of T cell repertoires in aging, cancer and after chemotherapy. The study, taken as a whole, reports: In each cancer cohort, median generation probability increased across chemotherapy, suggesting thymic output rebounded. Immunological memory after chemotherapy cannot be judged from the repertoire data.

TCR beta rearrangements were amplified from peripheral blood genomic DNA. Losses at the gene ends were 7 bases for V and 0 bases for J; bases not matched to a gene: 17. The length of the CDR3 is 20 residues. The V gene's germline CDR1 is MNHGY and CDR2 SVAAGI. The receptor comes from a human donor with a blood cancer. This chain uses TRBV6-9 with TRBJ2-6, with 8 bases fitting TRBD1. Sequenced input: blood. This chain's CDR3 is CASKGTDRGAAHSGANVLTF. The CDR3 bases are TGTGCCAGCAAGGGGACCGACAGGGGAGCTGCTCACTCTGGGGCCAACGTCCTGACTTTC.